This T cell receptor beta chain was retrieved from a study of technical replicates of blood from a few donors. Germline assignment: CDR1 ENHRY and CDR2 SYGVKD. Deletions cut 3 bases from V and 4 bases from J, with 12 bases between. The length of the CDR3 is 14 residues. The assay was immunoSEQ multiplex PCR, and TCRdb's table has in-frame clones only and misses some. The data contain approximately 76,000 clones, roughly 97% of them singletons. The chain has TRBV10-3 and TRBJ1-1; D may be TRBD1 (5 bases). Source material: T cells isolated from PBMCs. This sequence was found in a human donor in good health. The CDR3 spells CAISDRGLGTEAFF. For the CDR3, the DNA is TGTGCCATCAGTGATAGGGGCCTCGGCACTGAAGCTTTCTTT.